Listed below are T cell receptor beta chains from one sample, sequenced in a study of T cell responses to AZD1222 COVID-19 vaccine. The method was immunoSEQ multiplex PCR; TCRdb's version includes in-frame clones alone and lacks a portion of them. In the table there are around 130,000 clones, 70% to 90% of which are singletons. The input for sequencing was peripheral blood, taken on day 0 of AZD1222 vaccination. These receptors all come from an adult in good health. Each CDR3 is given without its conserved first and last residue. The D gene is left open where the match is weak.

>.|TRBV25-1
ASSELGGLSQETQY
>TRBD2|TRBV19
ASRIAGATYNEQF
>.|TRBV6-5
ASSYGRYEQY
>.|TRBV7-2
ASSLMSDTQY
>.|TRBV20-1
SAGEAGYT
>.|TRBV11-2
ASSQKTFGNTEAF
>.|TRBV3-1/TRBV3-2
ASSQTGAANTGELF
>.|TRBV7-2
ASSPGTGTDTQY
>.|TRBV19
ASNNRRVLNTGELF
>.|TRBV4-2
ASSQDGWGYNAEAF
>.|TRBV29-1
SVFNSPLH
>TRBD1|TRBV3-1/TRBV3-2
ASSQDRGRRAF
>.|TRBV6-5
ASSNRLATNEKLF
>TRBD2|TRBV2
ASRPGLAGNEQY
>.|TRBV15
ATSKGYEQY
>TRBD1|TRBV6-5
ASTTTGGNEQF
>.|TRBV28
ASSFRGVETQY
>.|TRBV27
ASSFFQARFMY